This passage covers 27 T cell receptor beta chains from one sample sequenced in a study of blood T cell repertoires in COVID-19. Using immunoSEQ multiplex PCR, the repertoire was profiled, and TCRdb retains in-frame clones only, with some absent. The sample includes roughly 190,000 clones, under 90% of them seen just once. The source material was peripheral blood. These receptors originate from a man aged 55 to 69 with acute or convalescent COVID-19.

This chain joins TRBV2 and TRBJ2-3; a weak D match, TRBD2 (6 bases). CDR3 length: 15 amino acids. V was pared by 6 bases and J by 7 bases, with 20 bases between. The V gene's germline CDR1 is SNHLY and CDR2 FYNNEI. DNA for the CDR3: TGTGCCAGCAGCATCGGGAGCCGGGAGTTGAATACGCAGTATTTT. The encoded protein is CASSIGSRELNTQYF. The whole variable domain, remainder taken from reference TRBV2 and TRBJ2-3, is EPEVTQTPSHQVTQMGQEVILRCVPISNHLYFYWYRQILGQKVEFLVSFYNNEISEKSEIFDDQFSVERPDGSNFTLKIRSTKLEDSAMYFCASSIGSRELNTQYFGPGTRLTVL.

The V and J genes are TRBV19 and TRBJ1-6, with 10 bases identical to TRBD1. The CDR3 runs 17 residues. The V gene's germline CDR1 is LNHDA and CDR2 SQIVND (reference sequence). V dropped 7 bases and J dropped 7; count of bases not matched to a gene: 13. The CDR3 is CASKIIGGTGDNSPLHF. The CDR3 nucleotides are TGTGCCAGTAAGATCATAGGGGGGACAGGGGACAATTCACCCCTCCACTTT.

The chain is built from TRBV7-6 and TRBJ2-1, with 7 bases fitting TRBD1. The V gene end was trimmed by 7 bases and the J gene end by 7 bases; junction bases not matched to a gene: 1. Germline V lookup: CDR1 SGHVS, CDR2 FNYEAQ. The CDR3 loop spans 11 amino acids. The CDR3 sequence is CASTGGNEQFF. Written as DNA, the CDR3 is TGTGCCAGCACAGGGGGAAATGAGCAGTTCTTC.

This rearrangement joins TRBV10-1 to TRBJ2-7; TRBD1 matches 8 bases. Germline values: CDR1 WNHNN, CDR2 SYGVQD (reference sequence). The trim removed 7 bases at V and 2 bases at J, leaving 7 bases unmatched. The CDR3 covers 14 residues. The CDR3 loop is CASNRQGPTYEQYF. CDR3 sequence (DNA): TGCGCCAGCAACCGACAGGGGCCAACCTACGAGCAGTACTTC.

The J gene is TRBJ1-3, the V gene TRBV7-2; D is uncertain. The CDR3 covers 15 residues. V was shortened by 4 bases and J by 0 bases, with 10 bases between the two germline ends. Germline-derived CDR1 and CDR2 are SGHTA and FQGNSA. CDR3 residues: CASSSRTGSGNTIYF. For the CDR3, the DNA is TGTGCCAGCAGCTCGAGGACTGGCTCTGGAAACACCATATATTTT. Full variable domain (outside the CDR3, taken from reference TRBV7-2 and TRBJ1-3): GAGVSQSPSNKVTEKGKDVELRCDPISGHTALYWYRQSLGQGLEFLIYFQGNSAPDKSGLPSDRFSAERTGGSVSTLTIQRTQQEDSAVYLCASSSRTGSGNTIYFGEGSWLTVV.

The genes are TRBV19 and TRBJ2-7, with a tentative D call TRBD2 (6 bases). This CDR3 comprises 14 residues. Trimming removed 6 bases from V and 3 bases from J, with 15 bases in between. Germline V gene data show CDR1 as LNHDA and CDR2 as SQIVND (reference sequence). CDR3 nucleotides: TGTGCCAGTAGCCCGGCAGCGGGTGGCTACGAGCAGTACTTC. This translates into CASSPAAGGYEQYF. Complete variable domain (other parts from reference TRBV19 and TRBJ2-7): DGGITQSPKYLFRKEGQNVTLSCEQNLNHDAMYWYRQDPGQGLRLIYYSQIVNDFQKGDIAEGYSVSREKKESFPLTVTSAQKNPTAFYLCASSPAAGGYEQYFGPGTRLTVT.

CDR3 in amino acids: CASSQDRVLKGNQPQHF. DNA for the CDR3: TGCGCCAGCAGCCAAGACAGGGTTTTAAAAGGGAATCAGCCCCAGCATTTT. The chain combines TRBV4-3 with TRBJ1-5, with a weak D call TRBD1 (5 bases). Trimming cost V 0 bases and J 4 bases, with 16 bases left between them. The germline V gene encodes CDR1 LGHNA and CDR2 YSLEER. This CDR3 comprises 17 residues.

The gene calls are TRBV3-1 (or the pseudogene TRBV3-2) and TRBJ2-1; D not resolved. Germline V CDR1 and CDR2: LGHDT, YNNKEL (reference sequence). The V and J ends lost 0 bases and 0 bases respectively, with 12 bases between them. The CDR3 consists of 17 residues. The CDR3 here is CASSQDFGASSYNEQFF. CDR3 in DNA: TGTGCCAGCAGCCAAGATTTTGGAGCGAGCTCCTACAATGAGCAGTTCTTC.

The CDR3 reads CASSLDSQYTEAFF. The CDR3 coding sequence is TGTGCCAGTAGTTTGGACAGCCAATACACTGAAGCTTTCTTT. The rearrangement joins TRBV19 to TRBJ1-1, with a weak D call TRBD1 (6 bases). This CDR3 region has 14 residues. Germline V gives CDR1 LNHDA, CDR2 SQIVND (reference sequence). V was cut by 5 bases and J by 3 bases, with 13 bases left in between.

The J gene is TRBJ2-1, the V gene TRBV7-2; the match to TRBD2 covers 13 bases. Germline V CDR1 and CDR2: SGHTA, FQGNSA. V shed 5 bases and J 9 bases; nucleotides not matched to a gene: 7. The CDR3 is 15 residues long. CDR3 protein: CASSGGGLAGFEQFF. The CDR3 coding sequence is TGTGCCAGCAGCGGGGGGGGACTAGCGGGATTTGAGCAGTTCTTC.

The genes are TRBV9 and TRBJ1-1; the match to TRBD1 covers 8 bases. With V trimmed by 0 bases and J by 5 bases, 6 bases remained unmatched. CDR1 SGDLS and CDR2 YYNGEE come from the germline V gene. The CDR3 covers 15 residues. The CDR3 sequence: CASSVGTGGRTEAFF. Written as DNA, the CDR3 is TGTGCCAGCAGCGTAGGAACAGGGGGTCGGACTGAAGCTTTCTTT.

The chain combines TRBV29-1 with TRBJ2-1, with 12 bases matching TRBD2. There are 15 residues in the CDR3. The germline CDR1 and CDR2 sequences are SQVTM and ANQGSEA. The V and J ends lost 5 bases and 7 bases, in that order; junction bases with no gene match: 9. The CDR3 loop is CSVHTTSGRGNEQFF. DNA for the CDR3: TGCAGCGTTCACACGACTAGCGGGAGAGGAAATGAGCAGTTCTTC.

This clone was counted once. The chain uses TRBV4-2 and TRBJ1-4; D is perhaps TRBD1 (5 bases). The CDR3 loop spans 15 amino acids. The germline V gene has CDR1 LGHNA and CDR2 YNFKEQ. The V end was cut by 2 bases, the J end by 7 bases, with 14 bases between. DNA of the CDR3: TGTGCCAGCAGCCAATATCAGGGAACGTTTGAAAAACTGTTTTTT. Amino acids: CASSQYQGTFEKLFF.

The V gene is TRBV9, the J gene TRBJ2-5, with D perhaps matching TRBD1 (6 bases). The CDR3 extends over 16 amino acids. Trimming left V 0 bases short and J 2 bases short, with 14 bases between. Per germline, CDR1 SGDLS and CDR2 YYNGEE. CDR3 loop: CASSVGRDTLQETQYF. The CDR3 coding sequence is TGTGCCAGCAGCGTAGGACGGGACACCCTACAAGAGACCCAGTACTTC.

This chain links TRBV2 with TRBJ2-7; a possible D gene is TRBD1 (6 bases). CDR1 is SNHLY and CDR2 is FYNNEI in the germline V gene. CDR3 length: 13 amino acids. The ends were cut back, 4 bases at V and 3 bases at J, with 10 bases in the middle. The CDR3 sequence is CASSGQVGYEQYF. DNA of the CDR3: TGTGCCAGCAGTGGACAGGTAGGCTACGAGCAGTACTTC.

The chain carries TRBV6-5 and TRBJ1-2, with D perhaps matching TRBD1 (5 bases). Germline V lookup: CDR1 MNHEY, CDR2 SVGAGI. This CDR3 is 14 amino acids long. The V and J ends lost 7 bases and 4 bases respectively, with 16 bases between them. CDR3: CASTKGRSGYGYTF. In DNA form, the CDR3 reads TGTGCCAGCACCAAGGGGAGGAGTGGCTATGGCTACACCTTC.

V is TRBV3-1 (or the pseudogene TRBV3-2) and J is TRBJ2-7; 7 nucleotides agree with TRBD1. V lost 1 base to trimming and J lost 6 bases; unmatched junction nucleotides: 6. CDR3 length: 14 amino acids. CDR1 is LGHDT, CDR2 YNNKEL, per germline (reference sequence). The CDR3 region has the DNA TGTGCCAGCAGCCAAGCGGCAGGGGGTCTCGAGCAGTACTTC. Encoded protein: CASSQAAGGLEQYF.

This chain joins TRBV9 and TRBJ1-1; 7 nucleotides align to TRBD1. CDR3 length: 13 amino acids. V dropped 2 bases and J dropped 6; count of bases not matched to a gene: 4. Germline V gives CDR1 SGDLS, CDR2 YYNGEE. The CDR3 is CASSVGGQAEAFF. The DNA of the CDR3 is TGTGCCAGCAGCGTGGGTGGACAGGCTGAAGCTTTCTTT. Looking up the rest from reference TRBV9 and TRBJ1-1 gives the full variable domain: DSGVTQTPKHLITATGQRVTLRCSPRSGDLSVYWYQQSLDQGLQFLIQYYNGEERAKGNILERFSAQQFPDLHSELNLSSLELGDSALYFCASSVGGQAEAFFGQGTRLTVV.

The chain couples TRBV24-1 to TRBJ2-1, with TRBD2 matching 7 bases. The CDR3 consists of 14 residues. With V trimmed by 4 bases and J by 6 bases, 5 bases remained unmatched. The germline gives CDR1 KGHDR, CDR2 SFDVKD. The CDR3 DNA sequence: TGTGCCACCAGTGACCCCGGGACTATCAATGAGCAGTTCTTC. As protein: CATSDPGTINEQFF.

The chain employs TRBV30 and TRBJ2-7; 14 nucleotides align to TRBD2. This CDR3 is 15 amino acids long. Trimming took 0 bases from V and 4 from J; bases not matched to a gene: 2. Germline loops: CDR1 GTSNPN, CDR2 SVGIG (reference sequence). The DNA for the CDR3 is TGTGCCTGGAGTGTCGGGACTAGCGGGAGTTACGAGCAGTACTTC. This encodes CAWSVGTSGSYEQYF.

The chain joins TRBV7-9 to TRBJ2-7; 10 positions match TRBD1. Germline V lookup: CDR1 SEHNR, CDR2 FQNEAQ (reference sequence). This CDR3 has 14 residues. J was trimmed by 5 bases and V by 5 bases; bases with no gene match: 6. This chain's CDR3 is CASSPRQGANEQYF. CDR3 bases: TGTGCCAGCAGCCCCAGACAGGGGGCGAACGAGCAGTACTTC. The variable domain in full, with the rest retrieved from reference TRBV7-9 and TRBJ2-7, is DTGVSQNPRHKITKRGQNVTFRCDPISEHNRLYWYRQTLGQGPEFLTYFQNEAQLEKSRLLSDRFSAERPKGSFSTLEIQRTEQGDSAMYLCASSPRQGANEQYFGPGTRLTVT.

V gene TRBV2 combines with J gene TRBJ2-7; TRBD2 matches at 8 bases. The CDR3 is made up of 14 amino acids. The germline gives CDR1 SNHLY, CDR2 FYNNEI. V lost 6 bases to trimming and J lost 5 bases; unmatched junction nucleotides: 9. CDR3 in DNA: TGTGCCAGCAGCGCCGTAGCGGGGACGGACGAGCAGTACTTC. Residues: CASSAVAGTDEQYF.

CDR3 sequence reads: CASQVGGDTEAFF. The CDR3 DNA follows: TGTGCCAGTCAGGTTGGAGGAGACACTGAAGCTTTCTTT. This chain uses TRBV19 with TRBJ1-1, with D unresolved. The CDR3 length is 13 residues. V was shortened by 8 bases and J by 3 bases, with 13 bases between the two germline ends. The germline V gene has CDR1 LNHDA and CDR2 SQIVND (reference sequence). Based on the CDR3 plus reference TRBV19 and TRBJ1-1, the full variable domain is DGGITQSPKYLFRKEGQNVTLSCEQNLNHDAMYWYRQDPGQGLRLIYYSQIVNDFQKGDIAEGYSVSREKKESFPLTVTSAQKNPTAFYLCASQVGGDTEAFFGQGTRLTVV.

This chain joins TRBV19 and TRBJ1-3, with 8 bases matching TRBD1. V trimming: 4 bases; J trimming: 2 bases; junction bases outside the gene matches: 7. The CDR3 is 16 residues long. Germline loops: CDR1 LNHDA, CDR2 SQIVND (reference sequence). The CDR3 region is CASSTFDRGTGNTIYF. The CDR3 bases are TGTGCCAGTAGTACCTTCGACAGGGGAACTGGAAACACCATATATTTT.

The chain links TRBV28 to TRBJ1-6, with 8 bases identical to TRBD1. Looked up from germline, CDR1 is MDHEN and CDR2 is SYDVKM. The CDR3 contains 14 residues. J was trimmed by 9 bases and V by 5 bases; bases with no gene match: 6. CDR3 protein: CASSATGGTSPLHF. The CDR3 DNA reads as TGTGCCAGCAGTGCTACAGGGGGTACTTCACCCCTCCACTTT.

The chain recombines TRBV21-1 with TRBJ1-2; TRBD1 reflects the table's D call only, with no check against the DNA. TRBV21-1 is annotated as a pseudogene. The CDR3 is 12 residues long. The CDR3 region has the DNA TGTGCCAGCAGCAAAGGGGCCCCTGGCTACACCTTC. Its translation is CASSKGAPGYTF.

The genes are TRBV4-1 and TRBJ1-2; D is possibly TRBD1 (5 bases). The ends were cut back, 4 bases at V and 4 bases at J, with 16 bases in the middle. The CDR3 consists of 15 residues. CDR1 and CDR2 (germline): MGHRA, YSYEKL. The CDR3 spells CASSLSETVRYGYTF. The CDR3 DNA sequence: TGCGCCAGCAGCCTCTCCGAGACAGTACGCTATGGCTACACCTTC.